These 17 T cell receptor beta chains were sequenced from one sample in a study of T-cell reconstitution after alpha-beta-depleted transplantation in children (dated by TCRdb to between 2015 and 2016). The meaning of the sample's treatment or condition label: allogeneic hematopoietic cell transplantation with graft depleted of TCRalphabeta T cells and CD19 B cells. Library prep was done by PCR. Sequencing relied on an Illumina HiSeq 2500. Molecular barcoding was employed in the preparation of TCR libraries, with unique molecular identifiers being used to normalize TCRbeta repertoire quantification. TCRdb cleaned the public reads at Q25 with fastp, built clones with MiXCR and kept in-frame beta chains. All rows with the same CDR3 protein become a single entry with the most common DNA and genes. This sample lists about 580,000 distinct CDR3 sequences; roughly a quarter were detected once. The ten largest clones take up under 45% of the sample.

Sequenced here: PBMCs, sampled before TCRalphabeta/CD19-depleted stem cell transplant. The receptors were sampled from a boy less than two years old with Wiskott-Aldrich syndrome, due to receive a stem cell transplant.

The chain employs TRBV27 and TRBJ2-3; no reliable D call. This CDR3 contains 11 residues. CDR1 is MNHEY, CDR2 SMNVEV, per germline (reference sequence). Trimming shortened V by 5 bases and J by 4 bases, and 4 bases separated the two germline ends. Here the CDR3 reads CASSQSDTQYF. The CDR3 DNA sequence: TGTGCCAGCAGTCAATCAGATACGCAGTATTTT.

The CDR3 loop is CASSFRLAGTADTQYF. CDR3 nucleotide sequence: TGTGCCAGCAGCTTTCGACTAGCGGGGACCGCAGATACGCAGTATTTT. The chain carries TRBV3-1 and TRBJ2-3; TRBD2 agrees at 11 bases. Germline V gene lookup returns CDR1 LGHDT and CDR2 YNNKEL (reference sequence). This CDR3 contains 16 residues. Trimming at V came to 5 bases and at J to 4 bases, leaving 8 bases not matched to a gene.

This clonotype showed up just a few times. The rearrangement links TRBV15 to TRBJ1-5, with D possibly being TRBD1 (6 bases). V lost 1 base, J lost 0 bases, and 16 bases lay in between. CDR1 and CDR2 (germline): LNHNV, YYDKDF (reference sequence). The length of the CDR3 is 18 residues. The DNA for the CDR3 is TGTGCCACCAGCAGAGTCATGAGACAGGCGTATAGCAATCAGCCCCAGCATTTT. Amino acid sequence: CATSRVMRQAYSNQPQHF. The full variable domain, with the rest looked up from reference TRBV15 and TRBJ1-5, is DAMVIQNPRYQVTQFGKPVTLSCSQTLNHNVMYWYQQKSSQAPKLLFHYYDKDFNNEADTPDNFQSRRPNTSFCFLDIRSPGLGDTAMYLCATSRVMRQAYSNQPQHFGDGTRLSIL.

The gene calls are TRBV29-1 and TRBJ2-2; the match to TRBD2 covers 7 bases. Germline V lookup: CDR1 SQVTM, CDR2 ANQGSEA. Trimming took 1 base from V and 4 from J; bases not matched to a gene: 3. The CDR3 sequence is 14 residues long. The CDR3: CSVEGGGTTGELFF. The CDR3 coding sequence is TGCAGCGTTGAAGGGGGAGGGACCACCGGGGAGCTGTTTTTT.

The CDR3 region is CASRPNQGTSFVTEAFF. The CDR3 coding sequence is TGTGCCAGCAGACCAAATCAGGGTACTTCGTTCGTAACTGAAGCTTTCTTT. The V call is TRBV27, the J call TRBJ1-1; TRBD1 is a possible D gene (5 bases). V was trimmed by 6 bases and J by 5 bases, leaving 25 bases between them. This CDR3 has 17 residues. The germline V gene has CDR1 MNHEY and CDR2 SMNVEV (reference sequence).

This clonotype has more than one count but fewer than ten. The chain is built from TRBV6-5 and TRBJ2-1; D is unresolved. Germline values: CDR1 MNHEY, CDR2 SVGAGI. V lost 2 bases and J lost 4, with 9 bases in between. This CDR3 has 14 residues. The CDR3 spells CASSYTWPYNEQFF. The CDR3 DNA is TGTGCCAGCAGTTACACGTGGCCTTACAATGAGCAGTTCTTC.

The chain links TRBV12-3 or TRBV12-4 to TRBJ1-2; TRBD1 matches at 7 bases. Germline trimming cut 6 bases from V and 11 bases from J; bases unmatched to any gene: 12. The CDR3 is made up of 13 amino acids. This CDR3 is CASSPGTERRYTF. CDR3 DNA sequence: TGTGCCAGCAGCCCCGGGACAGAGAGAAGATACACCTTC.

This chain joins TRBV7-9 and TRBJ2-3, with 7 positions matching TRBD1. The germline V gene encodes CDR1 SEHNR and CDR2 FQNEAQ (reference sequence). This CDR3 is built from 15 residues. V was clipped by 6 bases and J by 4 bases; unmatched bases: 10. The DNA for the CDR3 is TGTGCCAGCAGAATGTCCGGGACAGCGCCAGATACGCAGTATTTT. Protein sequence: CASRMSGTAPDTQYF.

The V gene is TRBV6-5, the J gene TRBJ1-1; D not resolved. The V end lost 3 bases, the J end lost 5 bases, and 13 bases lay between the germline ends. CDR1 MNHEY and CDR2 SVGAGI come from the germline V gene. The CDR3 is 14 amino acids. The CDR3 spells CASSYSGGGTEAFF. CDR3 nucleotide sequence: TGTGCCAGCAGTTATTCAGGCGGAGGAACTGAAGCTTTCTTT.

This chain joins TRBV5-1 and TRBJ2-3, with a possible D match to TRBD1 (6 bases). CDR3 length equals 16 residues. V was clipped by 2 bases and J by 0 bases, with 13 bases between them. CDR1 SGHRS and CDR2 YFSETQ come from the germline V gene. The CDR3 DNA follows: TGCGCCAGCAGCTTCAGGGGACGGCTAAGCACAGATACGCAGTATTTT. The encoded protein is CASSFRGRLSTDTQYF.

This clonotype was picked up a small number of times. The rearrangement uses TRBV5-1 and TRBJ1-3; D is ambiguous. The CDR3 consists of 16 residues. Germline CDR1 is SGHRS and CDR2 is YFSETQ. The V and J ends lost 0 bases and 2 bases respectively, with 12 bases between them. In DNA form, the CDR3 reads TGCGCCAGCAGCTTGGAGGGATTTGTAACTGGAAACACCATATATTTT. Its translation: CASSLEGFVTGNTIYF.

Remarks on this clonotype: This may arise from a read error, as a much more abundant clone is one base away. This sequence joins TRBV5-4 and TRBJ2-3, with 7 bases aligning to TRBD1. Germline V gene data show CDR1 as SGHNT and CDR2 as YYREEE (reference sequence). The length of the CDR3 is 15 residues. CDR3 region: CASSSKQGLADPQYF. The CDR3 DNA sequence: TGTGCCAGCAGCTCGAAACAGGGGTTGGCAGATCCGCAGTATTTT.

The J gene is TRBJ1-3, the V gene TRBV29-1; D gene ambiguous. Trimming took 4 bases from V and 0 from J, leaving 4 bases between them. The CDR3 is 12 residues long. From germline, CDR1 is SQVTM and CDR2 ANQGSEA. CDR3 protein: CSVVSSGNTIYF. CDR3 sequence (DNA): TGCAGCGTTGTCAGCTCTGGAAACACCATATATTTT.

There are a few counts of this clonotype. J is TRBJ2-7 and V is TRBV20-1, with D hard to call. CDR1 DFQATT and CDR2 SNEGSKA come from the germline V gene (reference sequence). V lost 6 bases, J lost 6 bases, and 21 bases lay in between. The CDR3 has 14 residues. The CDR3 DNA follows: TGCAGTGCGCCGTTTGGAGCGAGAGAGAGCGAGCAGTACTTC. Amino acids: CSAPFGARESEQYF.

The chain is built from TRBV20-1 and TRBJ1-1; D gene ambiguous. The V end was cut by 0 bases, the J end by 1 base, with 12 bases between. This CDR3 comprises 15 residues. The germline CDR1 and CDR2 sequences are DFQATT and SNEGSKA (reference sequence). This CDR3 is CSARDVGMGNTEAFF. The DNA for the CDR3 is TGCAGTGCTAGAGATGTGGGAATGGGGAACACTGAAGCTTTCTTT.

Only a few counts were recorded for this clonotype. This sequence joins TRBV5-1 and TRBJ2-7; TRBD1 or TRBD2 may be the D gene (6 bases each). The CDR3 contains 15 residues. The V gene lost 4 bases and the J gene lost 6 bases, with 20 bases spanning the gap. Germline CDR1 reads SGHRS; CDR2 reads YFSETQ. The CDR3 coding sequence is TGCGCCAGCAGCCAAGGGACACGGGGACTGCGCGAGCAGTACTTC. It specifies CASSQGTRGLREQYF. Full variable domain (rest looked up from reference TRBV5-1 and TRBJ2-7): KAGVTQTPRYLIKTRGQQVTLSCSPISGHRSVSWYQQTPGQGLQFLFEYFSETQRNKGNFPGRFSGRQFSNSRSEMNVSTLELGDSALYLCASSQGTRGLREQYFGPGTRLTVT.

The V and J genes are TRBV20-1 and TRBJ2-2; TRBD1 is a possible D gene (5 bases). CDR1 and CDR2 (germline): DFQATT, SNEGSKA (reference sequence). This CDR3 has 15 residues. Trimming removed 4 bases from V and 4 bases from J, with 16 bases in between. CDR3 sequence: CSATVAGPGTGELFF. CDR3 bases: TGCAGTGCTACCGTGGCAGGGCCGGGCACCGGGGAGCTGTTTTTT.